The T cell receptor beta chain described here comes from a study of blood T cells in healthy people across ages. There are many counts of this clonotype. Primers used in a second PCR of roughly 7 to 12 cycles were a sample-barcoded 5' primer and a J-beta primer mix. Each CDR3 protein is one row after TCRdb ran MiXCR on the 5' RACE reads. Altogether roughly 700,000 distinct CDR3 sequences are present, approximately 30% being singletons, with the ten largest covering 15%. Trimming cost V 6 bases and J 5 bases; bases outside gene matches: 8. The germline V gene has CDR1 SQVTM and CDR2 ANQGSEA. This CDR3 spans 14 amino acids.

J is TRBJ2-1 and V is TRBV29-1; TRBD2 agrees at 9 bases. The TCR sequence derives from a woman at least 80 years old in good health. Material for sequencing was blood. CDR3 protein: CSVVSGGRDNEQFF. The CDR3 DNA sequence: TGCAGCGTAGTTAGCGGGGGACGAGACAATGAGCAGTTCTTC.